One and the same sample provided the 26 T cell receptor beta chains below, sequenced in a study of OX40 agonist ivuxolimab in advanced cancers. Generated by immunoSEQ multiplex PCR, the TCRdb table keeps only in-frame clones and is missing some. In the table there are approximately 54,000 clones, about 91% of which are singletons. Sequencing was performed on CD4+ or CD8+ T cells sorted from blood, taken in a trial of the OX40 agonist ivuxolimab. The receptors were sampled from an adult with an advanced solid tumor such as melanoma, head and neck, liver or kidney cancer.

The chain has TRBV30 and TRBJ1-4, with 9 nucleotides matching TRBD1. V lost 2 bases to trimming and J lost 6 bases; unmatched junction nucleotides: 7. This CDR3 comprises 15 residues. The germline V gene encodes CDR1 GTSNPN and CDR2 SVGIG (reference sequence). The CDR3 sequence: CAWSPGTGPYEKLFF. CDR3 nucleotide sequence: TGTGCCTGGAGTCCCGGGACAGGGCCATATGAAAAACTGTTTTTT.

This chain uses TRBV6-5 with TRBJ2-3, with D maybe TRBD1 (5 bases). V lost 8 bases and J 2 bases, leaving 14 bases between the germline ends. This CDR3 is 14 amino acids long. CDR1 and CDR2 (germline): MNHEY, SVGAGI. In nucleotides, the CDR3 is TGTGCCAGCCGAATCATAGGGGCCACAGATACGCAGTATTTT. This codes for CASRIIGATDTQYF.

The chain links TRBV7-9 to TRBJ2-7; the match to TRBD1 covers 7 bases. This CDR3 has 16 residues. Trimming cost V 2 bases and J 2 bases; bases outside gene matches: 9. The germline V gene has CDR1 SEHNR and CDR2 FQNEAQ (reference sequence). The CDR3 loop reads CASSLYTGTATYEQYF. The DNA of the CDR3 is TGTGCCAGCAGCTTATACACCGGGACAGCCACCTACGAGCAGTACTTC.

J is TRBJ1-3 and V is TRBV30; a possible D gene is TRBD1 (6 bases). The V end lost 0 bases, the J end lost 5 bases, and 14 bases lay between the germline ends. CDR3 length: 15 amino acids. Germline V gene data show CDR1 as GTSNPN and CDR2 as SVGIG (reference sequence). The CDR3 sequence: CAWSVEGDGRNTIYF. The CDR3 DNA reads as TGTGCCTGGAGTGTAGAGGGGGACGGTAGAAACACCATATATTTT.

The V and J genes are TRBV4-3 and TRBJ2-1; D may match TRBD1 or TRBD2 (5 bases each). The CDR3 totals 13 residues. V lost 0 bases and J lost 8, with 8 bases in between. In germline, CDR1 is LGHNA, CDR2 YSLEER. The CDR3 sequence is CASSQDLGHEQFF. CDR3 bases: TGCGCCAGCAGCCAAGATTTGGGACATGAGCAGTTCTTC.

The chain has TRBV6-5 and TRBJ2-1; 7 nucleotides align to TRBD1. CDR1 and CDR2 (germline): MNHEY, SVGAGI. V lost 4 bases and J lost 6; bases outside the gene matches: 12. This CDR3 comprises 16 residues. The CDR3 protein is CASSSSQGLIGNEQFF. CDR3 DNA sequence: TGTGCCAGCAGTTCCTCACAGGGGTTAATAGGCAATGAGCAGTTCTTC.

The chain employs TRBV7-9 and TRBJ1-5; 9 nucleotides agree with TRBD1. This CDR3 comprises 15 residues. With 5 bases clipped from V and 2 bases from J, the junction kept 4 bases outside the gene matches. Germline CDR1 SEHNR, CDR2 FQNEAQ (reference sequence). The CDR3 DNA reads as TGTGCCAGCAGCCCGGGACAGGGTGGCAATCAGCCCCAGCATTTT. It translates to CASSPGQGGNQPQHF.

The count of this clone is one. CDR3 sequence: CASSPLGESPNEQFF. The CDR3 bases are TGTGCCAGCAGTCCTCTGGGGGAGAGCCCAAATGAGCAGTTCTTC. The gene calls are TRBV27 and TRBJ2-1, with D perhaps given as TRBD1 or TRBD2 (5 bases each). This CDR3 region has 15 residues. The V gene lost 5 bases and the J gene lost 7 bases, with 18 bases spanning the gap. The germline V gene has CDR1 MNHEY and CDR2 SMNVEV (reference sequence).

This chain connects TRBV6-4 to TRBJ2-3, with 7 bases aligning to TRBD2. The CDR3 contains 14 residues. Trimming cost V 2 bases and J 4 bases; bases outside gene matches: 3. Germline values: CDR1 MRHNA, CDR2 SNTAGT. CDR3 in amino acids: CASSDRTSSDTQYF. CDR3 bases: TGTGCCAGCAGTGACCGGACTAGTTCAGATACGCAGTATTTT.

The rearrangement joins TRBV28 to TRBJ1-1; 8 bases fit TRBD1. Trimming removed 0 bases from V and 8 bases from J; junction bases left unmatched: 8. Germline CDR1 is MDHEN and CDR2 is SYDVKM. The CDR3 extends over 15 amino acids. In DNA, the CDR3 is TGTGCCAGCAGTTTATGGAGACAGGGGTTGCGAGAAGCTTTCTTT. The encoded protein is CASSLWRQGLREAFF.

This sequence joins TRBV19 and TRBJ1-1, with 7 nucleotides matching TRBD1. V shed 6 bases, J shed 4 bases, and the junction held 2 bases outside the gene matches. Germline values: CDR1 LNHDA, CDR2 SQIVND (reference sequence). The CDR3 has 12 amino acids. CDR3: CASRAGGTEAFF. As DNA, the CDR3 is TGTGCCAGTAGGGCAGGGGGCACTGAAGCTTTCTTT.

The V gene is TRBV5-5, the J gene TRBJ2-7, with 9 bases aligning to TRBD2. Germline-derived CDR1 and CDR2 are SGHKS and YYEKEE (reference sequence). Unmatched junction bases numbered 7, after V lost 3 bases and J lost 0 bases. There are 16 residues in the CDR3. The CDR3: CASSSGLAGGSYEQYF. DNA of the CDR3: TGTGCCAGCAGCTCGGGACTAGCCGGAGGCTCCTACGAGCAGTACTTC.

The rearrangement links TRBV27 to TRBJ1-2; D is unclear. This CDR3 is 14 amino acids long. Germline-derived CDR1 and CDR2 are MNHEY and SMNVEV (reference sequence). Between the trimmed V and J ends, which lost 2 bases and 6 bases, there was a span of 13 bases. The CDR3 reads CASSLQNSWDGYTF. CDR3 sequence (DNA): TGTGCCAGCAGTTTACAGAATAGTTGGGATGGCTACACCTTC.

This chain's CDR3 is CASSYSDRDQETQYF. In DNA form, the CDR3 reads TGTGCCAGCAGTTACTCGGACAGGGACCAAGAGACCCAGTACTTC. The chain uses TRBV6-6 and TRBJ2-5; 8 bases are shared with TRBD1. The CDR3 length is 15 residues. V lost 0 bases to trimming and J lost 0 bases; unmatched junction nucleotides: 0. CDR1 MNHNY and CDR2 SVGAGI come from the germline V gene (reference sequence).

As DNA, the CDR3 is TGTGCCAGCAGCCCACAGGGGGCAATCTACGAGCAGTACTTC. Translation gives CASSPQGAIYEQYF. The chain recombines TRBV28 with TRBJ2-7; 9 positions match TRBD1. The V and J ends lost 6 bases and 3 bases, in that order; junction bases with no gene match: 6. The CDR3 has 14 residues. Germline CDR1 reads MDHEN; CDR2 reads SYDVKM.

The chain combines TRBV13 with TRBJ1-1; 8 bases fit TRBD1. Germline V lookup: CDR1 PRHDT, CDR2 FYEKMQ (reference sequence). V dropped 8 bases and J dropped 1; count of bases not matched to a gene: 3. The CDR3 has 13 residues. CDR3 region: CASGDRKNTEAFF. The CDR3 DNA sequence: TGTGCCAGCGGGGACAGGAAGAACACTGAAGCTTTCTTT. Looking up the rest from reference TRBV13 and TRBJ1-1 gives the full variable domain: AAGVIQSPRHLIKEKRETATLKCYPIPRHDTVYWYQQGPGQDPQFLISFYEKMQSDKGSIPDRFSAQQFSDYHSELNMSSLELGDSALYFCASGDRKNTEAFFGQGTRLTVV.

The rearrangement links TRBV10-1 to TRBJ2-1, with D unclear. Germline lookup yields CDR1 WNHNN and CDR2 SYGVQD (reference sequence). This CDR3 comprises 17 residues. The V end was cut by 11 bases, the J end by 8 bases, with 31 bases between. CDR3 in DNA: TGCGCCCACACCCCCCAGCAGGAGAGCCGGTACCGGCATGAGCAGTTCTTC. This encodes CAHTPQQESRYRHEQFF.

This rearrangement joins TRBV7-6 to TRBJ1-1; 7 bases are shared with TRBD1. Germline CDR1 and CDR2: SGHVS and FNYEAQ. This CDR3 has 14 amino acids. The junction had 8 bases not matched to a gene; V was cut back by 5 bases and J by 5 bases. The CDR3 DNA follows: TGTGCCAGCAGCCTAGAGACAGGGCAAACTGAAGCTTTCTTT. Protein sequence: CASSLETGQTEAFF.

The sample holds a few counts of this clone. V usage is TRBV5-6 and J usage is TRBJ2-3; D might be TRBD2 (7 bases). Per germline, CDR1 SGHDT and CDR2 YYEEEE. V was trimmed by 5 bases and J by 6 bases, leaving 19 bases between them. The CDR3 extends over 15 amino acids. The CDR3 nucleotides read TGTGCCAGCAGTTCCCTAGGGGGGGGAATGGATACGCAGTATTTT. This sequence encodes CASSSLGGGMDTQYF.

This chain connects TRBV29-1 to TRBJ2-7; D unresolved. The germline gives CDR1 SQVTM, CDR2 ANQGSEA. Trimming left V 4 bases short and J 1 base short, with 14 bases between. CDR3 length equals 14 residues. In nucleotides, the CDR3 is TGCAGCGTTGTCAAAAAACGTTCATCCTACGAGCAGTACTTC. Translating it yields CSVVKKRSSYEQYF.

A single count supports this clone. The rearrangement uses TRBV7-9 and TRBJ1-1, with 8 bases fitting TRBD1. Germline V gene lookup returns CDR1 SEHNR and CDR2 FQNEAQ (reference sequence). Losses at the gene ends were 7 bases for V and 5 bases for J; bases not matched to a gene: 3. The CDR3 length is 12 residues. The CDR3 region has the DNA TGTGCCAGCACCGGGACAGGAACTGAAGCTTTCTTT. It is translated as CASTGTGTEAFF. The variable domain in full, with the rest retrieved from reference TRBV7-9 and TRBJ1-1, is DTGVSQNPRHKITKRGQNVTFRCDPISEHNRLYWYRQTLGQGPEFLTYFQNEAQLEKSRLLSDRFSAERPKGSFSTLEIQRTEQGDSAMYLCASTGTGTEAFFGQGTRLTVV.

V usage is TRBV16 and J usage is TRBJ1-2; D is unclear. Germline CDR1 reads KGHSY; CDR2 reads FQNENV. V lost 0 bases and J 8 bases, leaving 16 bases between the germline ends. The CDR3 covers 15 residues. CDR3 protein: CASSQSPADLQGYTF. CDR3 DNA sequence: TGTGCCAGCAGCCAATCGCCAGCCGATCTACAAGGCTACACCTTC. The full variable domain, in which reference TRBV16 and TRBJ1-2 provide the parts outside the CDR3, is GEEVAQTPKHLVRGEGQKAKLYCAPIKGHSYVFWYQQVLKNEFKFLISFQNENVFDETGMPKERFSAKCLPNSPCSLEIQATKLEDSAVYFCASSQSPADLQGYTFGSGTRLTVV.

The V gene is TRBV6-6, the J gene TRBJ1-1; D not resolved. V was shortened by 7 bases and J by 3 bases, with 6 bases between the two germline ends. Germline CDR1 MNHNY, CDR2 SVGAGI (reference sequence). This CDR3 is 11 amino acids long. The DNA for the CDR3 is TGTGCCAGCACCTCGGACACTGAAGCTTTCTTT. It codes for CASTSDTEAFF.

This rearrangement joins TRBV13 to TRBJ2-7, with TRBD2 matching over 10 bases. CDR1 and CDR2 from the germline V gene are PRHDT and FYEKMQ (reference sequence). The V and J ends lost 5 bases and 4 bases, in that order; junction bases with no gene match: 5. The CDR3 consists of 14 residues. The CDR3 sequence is CASSRSGRRYEQYF. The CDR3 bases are TGTGCCAGCAGCCGTAGCGGGAGGAGGTACGAGCAGTACTTC.

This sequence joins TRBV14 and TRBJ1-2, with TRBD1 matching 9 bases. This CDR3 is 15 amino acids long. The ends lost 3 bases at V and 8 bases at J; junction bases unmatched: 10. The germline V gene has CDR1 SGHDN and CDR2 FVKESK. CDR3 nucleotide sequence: TGTGCCAGCAGCCACGCCGGGACAGGGAATTACGGCTACACCTTC. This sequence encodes CASSHAGTGNYGYTF.

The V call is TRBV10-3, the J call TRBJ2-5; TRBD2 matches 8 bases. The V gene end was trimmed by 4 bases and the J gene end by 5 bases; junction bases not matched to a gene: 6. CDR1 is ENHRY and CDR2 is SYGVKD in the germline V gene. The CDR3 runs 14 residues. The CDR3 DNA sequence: TGTGCCATCAGTGGTTCGGGAGGGTTGGAGACCCAGTACTTC. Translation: CAISGSGGLETQYF.